Presented here are 20 T cell receptor beta chains from one specimen sequenced in a study of blood T cell repertoires in COVID-19. Some clones are missing from TCRdb's copy, which holds only in-frame ones; the method was immunoSEQ multiplex PCR. The sample lists about 230,000 clones; 80% to 90% were seen once. What was sequenced was peripheral blood. These receptors were obtained from a woman over 75 with COVID-19, enrolled during active disease.

The CDR3 DNA follows: TGTGCCTGGAGCTTGGGGAGGGAGGGCACTGAAGCTTTCTTT. Encoded protein: CAWSLGREGTEAFF. The V and J genes are TRBV30 and TRBJ1-1, with D unclear. Trimming removed 3 bases from V and 4 bases from J, with 15 bases in between. The CDR3 covers 14 residues. The germline V gene has CDR1 GTSNPN and CDR2 SVGIG (reference sequence).

The chain is built from TRBV9 and TRBJ2-3; possibly TRBD1 for D (6 bases). The CDR3 covers 13 residues. V was cut by 0 bases and J by 9 bases, with 11 bases left in between. Per germline, CDR1 SGDLS and CDR2 YYNGEE. CDR3 in DNA: TGTGCCAGCAGCGTAGTTCCTCAGGGGACGCAGTATTTT. The encoded protein is CASSVVPQGTQYF.

J is TRBJ2-1 and V is TRBV2; the match to TRBD2 covers 10 bases. The J segment lost 4 bases and the V segment lost 8 bases, leaving 5 bases of the junction unmatched. The germline V gene has CDR1 SNHLY and CDR2 FYNNEI. The CDR3 is 14 residues long. The CDR3: CASAASGRYNEQFF. CDR3 bases: TGTGCCAGCGCGGCTAGCGGGAGATACAATGAGCAGTTCTTC.

The V and J genes are TRBV7-9 and TRBJ2-1, with D maybe TRBD2 (7 bases). Germline lookup yields CDR1 SEHNR and CDR2 FQNEAQ (reference sequence). The CDR3 covers 19 residues. The V end lost 4 bases, the J end lost 1 base, and 23 bases lay between the germline ends. The CDR3 loop reads CASSSRGGAGRSSYNEQFF. In nucleotides, the CDR3 is TGTGCCAGCAGCTCCCGTGGGGGGGCTGGGAGGTCGTCCTACAATGAGCAGTTCTTC.

The rearrangement links TRBV30 to TRBJ1-2; TRBD1 is a possible D gene (5 bases). V was pared by 1 base and J by 5 bases, with 8 bases between. This CDR3 comprises 12 residues. Per germline, CDR1 GTSNPN and CDR2 SVGIG (reference sequence). The CDR3: CAWSGDRYGYTF. CDR3 sequence (DNA): TGTGCCTGGAGTGGTGACAGATATGGCTACACCTTC.

The genes are TRBV28 and TRBJ2-7; 7 bases are shared with TRBD1. Germline values: CDR1 MDHEN, CDR2 SYDVKM. The CDR3 is 15 residues long. V trimming: 5 bases; J trimming: 1 base; junction bases outside the gene matches: 8. The CDR3 is CASSPQDRSSYEQYF. The CDR3 DNA reads as TGTGCCAGCAGTCCCCAGGACAGGAGTTCCTACGAGCAGTACTTC.

V usage is TRBV7-3 and J usage is TRBJ2-1; the match to TRBD2 covers 11 bases. The CDR3 contains 14 residues. The germline CDR1 and CDR2 sequences are SGHTA and FQGTGA. Unmatched junction bases numbered 13, after V lost 6 bases and J lost 15 bases. The CDR3 loop reads CASRETGTSGPPFF. In DNA, the CDR3 is TGTGCCAGCAGGGAGACCGGGACTAGCGGCCCTCCGTTCTTC.

This chain links TRBV19 with TRBJ2-6; 8 bases are shared with TRBD1. Per germline, CDR1 LNHDA and CDR2 SQIVND (reference sequence). The CDR3 has 15 residues. The trim removed 9 bases at V and 3 bases at J, leaving 7 bases unmatched. The CDR3 nucleotides are TGTGCCAGCGCGACAGGGGAAGGTGGGGCCAACGTCCTGACTTTC. Amino acids: CASATGEGGANVLTF. Using reference TRBV19 and TRBJ2-6 for the parts outside the CDR3, the full variable domain is DGGITQSPKYLFRKEGQNVTLSCEQNLNHDAMYWYRQDPGQGLRLIYYSQIVNDFQKGDIAEGYSVSREKKESFPLTVTSAQKNPTAFYLCASATGEGGANVLTFGAGSRLTVL.

The J gene is TRBJ2-7, the V gene TRBV27; D is possibly TRBD1 (5 bases). The CDR3 has 15 residues. Trimming took off 5 bases at V and 5 bases at J, with 19 bases between the two ends. The germline gives CDR1 MNHEY, CDR2 SMNVEV (reference sequence). In DNA form, the CDR3 reads TGTGCCAGCAGTCGCCTACTTGGGGCATTCGACGAGCAGTACTTC. Translating it yields CASSRLLGAFDEQYF.

The rearrangement uses TRBV30 and TRBJ2-3, with a tentative D call TRBD2 (5 bases). Germline CDR1 reads GTSNPN; CDR2 reads SVGIG (reference sequence). The CDR3 covers 15 residues. The germline V and J ends were trimmed by 4 bases and 2 bases, with 16 bases remaining between them. DNA for the CDR3: TGTGCCTGGACCTCTCGGCAGCGGCTCACAGATACGCAGTATTTT. Translation gives CAWTSRQRLTDTQYF.

V and J are TRBV5-1 and TRBJ1-2; 8 bases align to TRBD1. J was trimmed by 3 bases and V by 4 bases; bases with no gene match: 5. Germline values: CDR1 SGHRS, CDR2 YFSETQ. This CDR3 has 14 amino acids. CDR3 region: CASSRTGQDYGYTF. As DNA, the CDR3 is TGCGCCAGCAGCCGCACGGGACAGGACTATGGCTACACCTTC.

The J gene is TRBJ2-2, the V gene TRBV5-1; 9 nucleotides match TRBD2. Germline V CDR1 and CDR2: SGHRS, YFSETQ. The CDR3 has 15 amino acids. V was clipped by 2 bases and J by 4 bases; unmatched bases: 3. This chain's CDR3 is CASSFLAGSTGELFF. The CDR3 bases are TGCGCCAGCAGCTTTCTAGCGGGGAGCACCGGGGAGCTGTTTTTT.

The chain has TRBV13 and TRBJ2-2; TRBD1 agrees at 10 bases. The J segment lost 5 bases and the V segment lost 5 bases, leaving 5 bases of the junction unmatched. Germline lookup yields CDR1 PRHDT and CDR2 FYEKMQ (reference sequence). CDR3 size: 15 residues. CDR3 coding DNA: TGTGCCAGCAGCCCGAGACAGGGGGCTACCGGGGAGCTGTTTTTT. It translates to CASSPRQGATGELFF.

V is TRBV28 and J is TRBJ2-7; D ambiguous. The ends were cut back, 7 bases at V and 5 bases at J, with 15 bases in the middle. The germline V gene encodes CDR1 MDHEN and CDR2 SYDVKM. This CDR3 is 13 amino acids long. CDR3 protein: CASTGGVRNEQYF. CDR3 DNA sequence: TGTGCCAGCACTGGCGGCGTTCGGAACGAGCAGTACTTC. The full variable domain, rest sourced from reference TRBV28 and TRBJ2-7, is DVKVTQSSRYLVKRTGEKVFLECVQDMDHENMFWYRQDPGLGLRLIYFSYDVKMKEKGDIPEGYSVSREKKERFSLILESASTNQTSMYLCASTGGVRNEQYFGPGTRLTVT.

The chain employs TRBV4-1 and TRBJ2-5, with TRBD1 matching 8 bases. The CDR3 runs to 15 residues. The ends lost 6 bases at V and 1 base at J; junction bases unmatched: 7. Germline assignment: CDR1 MGHRA and CDR2 YSYEKL. The CDR3 sequence: CASSPWTGSQETQYF. DNA for the CDR3: TGCGCCAGCAGTCCTTGGACAGGGAGCCAAGAGACCCAGTACTTC.

The chain couples TRBV4-3 to TRBJ2-1, with TRBD1 matching over 8 bases. CDR1 and CDR2 (germline): LGHNA, YSLEER. Trimming cost V 4 bases and J 3 bases; bases outside gene matches: 2. The CDR3 runs 14 residues. The CDR3 DNA is TGCGCCAGCAGCCTTGGACAGGGCTACAATGAGCAGTTCTTC. Translated: CASSLGQGYNEQFF.

The V and J genes are TRBV18 and TRBJ2-7; D might be TRBD1 (5 bases). The CDR3 totals 15 residues. Germline V gene sequence: CDR1 KGHSH, CDR2 LQKENI. The V end was cut by 2 bases, the J end by 9 bases, with 20 bases between. The CDR3 DNA follows: TGTGCCAGCTCACCAAGCCCGGACCGCGGACATGGGCAGTACTTC. Its protein product is CASSPSPDRGHGQYF.

This chain joins TRBV5-8 and TRBJ1-1, with no clear D. The CDR3 loop spans 15 amino acids. CDR1 is SGHTS and CDR2 is YDEGEE in the germline V gene. Trimming left V 0 bases short and J 0 bases short, with 9 bases between. The CDR3 spells CASSLAVLMNTEAFF. Written as DNA, the CDR3 is TGTGCCAGCAGCTTGGCCGTGTTAATGAACACTGAAGCTTTCTTT.

This clone was recorded once. DNA for the CDR3: TGTGCTAGTGGCTACACCCCCGGGACAGGCTCTGGAAACACCATATATTTT. This sequence encodes CASGYTPGTGSGNTIYF. The chain has TRBV12-5 and TRBJ1-3; 8 nucleotides line up with TRBD1. Trimming removed 6 bases from V and 0 bases from J; junction bases left unmatched: 10. This CDR3 spans 17 amino acids. CDR1 and CDR2 (germline): LGHNT, FRNRAP.

V is TRBV5-1 and J is TRBJ1-6; a possible D gene is TRBD1 (6 bases). The ends were cut back, 2 bases at V and 6 bases at J, with 9 bases in the middle. In germline, CDR1 is SGHRS, CDR2 YFSETQ. This CDR3 region has 14 residues. CDR3 bases: TGCGCCAGCAGCTTCGACAGGATTAATTCACCCCTCCACTTT. It codes for CASSFDRINSPLHF.